This T cell receptor (beta chain) stems from a study of blood T cell repertoires in COVID-19. Turning to the study itself: Some COVID-19 samples were acute and others convalescent; all came from the United States, Italy and Spain. Nucleic acid was either cDNA or gDNA, and it came from T cells, B-cell-depleted T cells, or PBMCs.

Sequencing was performed with immunoSEQ multiplex PCR; in TCRdb, only in-frame clones are kept and a portion is missing. There are tens of thousands of clones in the sample; around 82% occur only once, and roughly 7% lies in the top ten. The origin of this receptor is a man aged 40-50 years with acute or convalescent COVID-19. Sequenced sample: peripheral blood.

This chain's CDR3 is CASSLDRGYGEQYF. The CDR3 region has the DNA TGTGCCAGCAGCTTGGACAGGGGATACGGCGAGCAGTACTTC. This chain uses TRBV5-4 with TRBJ2-7; 7 nucleotides agree with TRBD1. The CDR3 sequence is 14 residues long. V shed 0 bases and J 6 bases; nucleotides not matched to a gene: 6. Looked up from germline, CDR1 is SGHNT and CDR2 is YYREEE (reference sequence).